This T cell receptor (beta chain) was documented in a study of vaccination and CD4 T cells after COVID-19. Overall study: With a range of 35 to 161, the median interval from diagnosis to drawing post-COVID samples was 90 to 120 days.

Study-level points and caveats: No early post-infection timepoints were studied, and convalescent patients studied were relatively few.

A word on this clonotype: The antigen is undetermined.

Oncomine TCR Beta short-read sequencing was applied to DNA from cultured CD4+ T cells. One entry per CDR3 protein, called by TCRdb with MiXCR from the PCR reads. The data hold approximately 17,000 distinct CDR3 sequences, with under 55% observed a single time. Regarding treatment: approximately 9-day PBMC culture with coronavirus spike peptide pools or control peptides (ViraFEST assay). IL-2 (roughly 10 IU/ml) and peptide pools (about 9.4 ug/ml) were added to cultures of approximately 2.2 million PBMCs per well. The CDR3 totals 13 residues. V was clipped by 10 bases and J by 4 bases, with 16 bases between them. Germline-derived CDR1 and CDR2 are MNHNS and SASEGT.

Sequenced here: CD4+ T cells from blood, cultured in vitro, sampled before SARS-CoV-2 vaccination. This receptor was obtained from a human donor who had recovered from COVID-19. This chain links TRBV6-1 with TRBJ1-2, with D unresolved. The CDR3 DNA follows: TGTGCCACAAATTCCCGGCTGGTCTATGGCTACACCTTC. Amino acid sequence: CATNSRLVYGYTF.